The rows below give T cell receptor beta chains drawn from one sample of a study of shared clonotypes between healthy human individuals. Generated by immunoSEQ multiplex PCR, the TCRdb table keeps only in-frame clones and is missing some. The sample shows 1,400,000 or so clones, 97% to 99% of them seen only once. Material for sequencing was naive CD4+ T cells sorted from blood. These receptors all stem from a man aged 25 to 40 in good health. The CDR3 runs from the conserved cysteine through the conserved F or W. A D gene is named only where the DNA matches it firmly.

CDR3aa	CDR3nt	j_gene	v_gene	d_gene
CASNPGLDTQYF	TGTGCCAGCAACCCGGGGTTAGATACGCAGTATTTT	TRBJ2-3	TRBV5-5	-
CASSFLATNEKLFF	TGTGCCAGCAGTTTCCTTGCAACTAATGAAAAACTGTTTTTT	TRBJ1-4	TRBV5-4	-
CASSRDNSYEQYF	TGTGCCAGCAGCCGGGACAACTCCTACGAGCAGTACTTC	TRBJ2-7	TRBV7-3	-
CASSRDRVSNQPQHF	TGTGCCAGCAGCCGGGACAGGGTTAGCAATCAGCCCCAGCATTTT	TRBJ1-5	TRBV7-2	TRBD1
CASSRGLAGWGGVEQFF	TGTGCCAGCAGCCGAGGACTAGCGGGATGGGGTGGAGTCGAGCAGTTCTTC	TRBJ2-1	TRBV7-9	TRBD2
CASSLEIVGNTEAFF	TGTGCCAGCAGCTTAGAAATTGTAGGGAACACTGAAGCTTTCTTT	TRBJ1-1	TRBV11-2	-
CASSVSGLNTGELFF	TGTGCCAGCAGTGTGAGCGGTCTGAACACCGGGGAGCTGTTTTTT	TRBJ2-2	TRBV27	-
CASSVSPTGAYEQYF	TGTGCCAGCAGCGTAAGTCCGACGGGAGCCTACGAGCAGTACTTC	TRBJ2-7	TRBV9	-
CASSPIAGPSYNEQFF	TGTGCCAGCAGCCCAATAGCGGGCCCCTCCTACAATGAGCAGTTCTTC	TRBJ2-1	TRBV7-3	TRBD2
CASSPPGLAGGRSYNEQFF	TGTGCCAGCAGCCCTCCGGGACTAGCGGGAGGTCGATCCTACAATGAGCAGTTCTTC	TRBJ2-1	TRBV7-2	TRBD2
CASREGARGTGELFF	TGTGCCAGCAGGGAGGGGGCAAGGGGCACCGGGGAGCTGTTTTTT	TRBJ2-2	TRBV2	-
CASSQDLGAGSGNTIYF	TGCGCCAGCAGCCAAGATCTCGGCGCCGGCTCTGGAAACACCATATATTTT	TRBJ1-3	TRBV4-3	-
CASSLQRSSGNTIYF	TGTGCCAGCAGTTTACAGCGGAGCTCTGGAAACACCATATATTTT	TRBJ1-3	TRBV2	-
CAINPGFNEQFF	TGTGCCATCAATCCAGGGTTCAATGAGCAGTTCTTC	TRBJ2-1	TRBV10-3	-
CASERGKANVLTF	TGTGCCAGCGAAAGGGGTAAGGCCAACGTCCTGACTTTC	TRBJ2-6	TRBV6-1	-
CASSLPGAREAFF	TGTGCCAGCAGCCTCCCAGGGGCCCGTGAAGCTTTCTTT	TRBJ1-1	TRBV14	-
CASSSGQNTGELFF	TGTGCCAGCAGTTCGGGACAGAACACCGGGGAGCTGTTTTTT	TRBJ2-2	TRBV28	-
CASRTGTYTTDTQYF	TGCGCCAGCAGAACCGGGACTTATACCACAGATACGCAGTATTTT	TRBJ2-3	TRBV5-1	-
CAGDRDRVHYGYTF	TGTGCAGGTGACCGGGACAGGGTACACTATGGCTACACCTTC	TRBJ1-2	TRBV12-2	-
CASSPNPQGWDGYTF	TGTGCCAGCAGTCCTAACCCTCAGGGGTGGGATGGCTACACCTTC	TRBJ1-2	TRBV6-5	-